Below, 14 T cell receptor beta chains from the same sample are listed, as sequenced in a study of blood T cell repertoires in COVID-19. This table comes from immunoSEQ multiplex PCR, and its TCRdb copy is limited to in-frame clones, with some not included. Of 270,000 or so clones detected, under 90% appear once; the ten largest clones hold over 8.5%. Material for sequencing was peripheral blood. Every receptor here comes from a woman aged 30 to 39 with COVID-19, enrolled during active disease.

The chain has TRBV5-4 and TRBJ1-1, with 7 bases aligning to TRBD1. This CDR3 spans 14 amino acids. Germline assignment: CDR1 SGHNT and CDR2 YYREEE (reference sequence). The V gene end was trimmed by 7 bases and the J gene end by 0 bases; junction bases not matched to a gene: 6. CDR3 sequence reads: CASQTGTMNTEAFF. For the CDR3, the DNA is TGTGCCAGCCAGACAGGGACAATGAACACTGAAGCTTTCTTT.

This clone occurred once. V and J are TRBV7-9 and TRBJ2-2, with 7 bases aligning to TRBD1. This CDR3 is built from 14 residues. Germline V CDR1 and CDR2: SEHNR, FQNEAQ (reference sequence). The ends lost 5 bases at V and 4 bases at J; junction bases unmatched: 4. The CDR3 coding sequence is TGTGCCAGCAGCCAGGGGGTAGGCACCGGGGAGCTGTTTTTT. Encoded protein: CASSQGVGTGELFF.

The V and J genes are TRBV7-9 and TRBJ1-2, with 8 bases aligning to TRBD1. The V gene's germline CDR1 is SEHNR and CDR2 FQNEAQ (reference sequence). The V and J ends lost 5 bases and 3 bases, in that order; junction bases with no gene match: 8. The CDR3 contains 15 residues. Here the CDR3 reads CASSLDRGSDYGYTF. The CDR3 DNA reads TGTGCCAGCAGCCTTGACAGGGGATCGGACTATGGCTACACCTTC.

This clone was found a few times. The rearrangement links TRBV7-8 to TRBJ2-7, with 8 positions matching TRBD1. V was pared by 5 bases and J by 7 bases, with 4 bases of the junction left unmatched. The germline gives CDR1 SGHVS, CDR2 FQNEAQ. The CDR3 spans 12 residues. The CDR3 reads CASSLDRGEQYF. The CDR3 DNA reads TGTGCCAGCAGCCTCGACAGGGGAGAGCAGTACTTC.

The chain carries TRBV11-2 and TRBJ1-2, with 8 bases matching TRBD1. J was trimmed by 4 bases and V by 1 base; bases with no gene match: 8. This CDR3 is built from 16 residues. Germline V gene sequence: CDR1 SGHAT, CDR2 FQNNGV. CDR3 residues: CASSLGGTGTLYGYTF. The CDR3, as DNA: TGTGCCAGCAGCTTAGGGGGGACAGGAACCCTCTATGGCTACACCTTC.

The table lists this clone with a count of one. The rearrangement links TRBV7-8 to TRBJ1-3; D ambiguous. Germline CDR1 is SGHVS and CDR2 is FQNEAQ. V lost 0 bases, J lost 0 bases, and 9 bases lay in between. The CDR3 consists of 16 residues. The CDR3 region has the DNA TGTGCCAGCAGCTTAGCGCCTGGGCACTCTGGAAACACCATATATTTT. Encoded protein: CASSLAPGHSGNTIYF.

V gene TRBV10-1 combines with J gene TRBJ2-3; 9 bases agree with TRBD2. The CDR3 loop spans 15 amino acids. Unmatched junction bases numbered 4, after V lost 4 bases and J lost 2 bases. Germline CDR1 reads WNHNN; CDR2 reads SYGVQD (reference sequence). CDR3 sequence (DNA): TGCGCCAGCAGTGTGTCTAGCGGGAACACAGATACGCAGTATTTT. It codes for CASSVSSGNTDTQYF.

The CDR3, as DNA: TGTGCCAGTAGTCAGACCTACAATGAGCAGTTCTTC. As protein: CASSQTYNEQFF. The gene calls are TRBV19 and TRBJ2-1, with D unclear. The V end lost 5 bases, the J end lost 2 bases, and 4 bases lay between the germline ends. The CDR3 sequence is 12 residues long. CDR1 and CDR2 (germline): LNHDA, SQIVND (reference sequence).

The chain has TRBV25-1 and TRBJ1-1; D possibly corresponds to TRBD1 (6 bases). CDR3 length equals 16 residues. Germline CDR1 is MGHDK and CDR2 is SYGVNS. Trimming removed 8 bases from V and 0 bases from J, with 19 bases in between. DNA of the CDR3: TGTGCCAGCCTTGGACAGAGCGATAACATGAACACTGAAGCTTTCTTT. This encodes CASLGQSDNMNTEAFF.

The chain combines TRBV27 with TRBJ1-2; no clear D. Trimming took 0 bases from V and 2 from J, leaving 7 bases between them. In germline, CDR1 is MNHEY, CDR2 SMNVEV (reference sequence). The length of the CDR3 is 14 residues. The CDR3 here is CASSLSIENYGYTF. The CDR3 DNA reads TGTGCCAGCAGTTTATCGATAGAAAACTATGGCTACACCTTC.

The V gene is TRBV29-1, the J gene TRBJ2-1, with TRBD2 as a possible D gene (6 bases). Trimming took off 7 bases at V and 6 bases at J, with 10 bases between the two ends. CDR1 is SQVTM and CDR2 is ANQGSEA in the germline V gene. CDR3 length: 11 residues. This CDR3 is CSARELNEQFF. Written as DNA, the CDR3 is TGCAGCGCGCGGGAACTCAATGAGCAGTTCTTC.

The rearrangement links TRBV5-1 to TRBJ1-2; D possibly corresponds to TRBD1 (5 bases). Trimming pared 0 bases from V and 2 bases from J, leaving 8 bases between. Germline V gene lookup returns CDR1 SGHRS and CDR2 YFSETQ. This CDR3 contains 14 residues. The CDR3 protein is CASSLEGLNYGYTF. The DNA for the CDR3 is TGCGCCAGCAGCTTGGAGGGGCTGAACTATGGCTACACCTTC.

The gene calls are TRBV28 and TRBJ2-3; D is ambiguous. Per the germline V gene, CDR1 is MDHEN and CDR2 is SYDVKM. The V gene lost 7 bases and the J gene lost 2 bases, with 13 bases spanning the gap. The CDR3 is 14 residues long. DNA of the CDR3: TGTGCCAGCACTCGTCCAGGATCCACAGATACGCAGTATTTT. Its protein product is CASTRPGSTDTQYF.

The chain combines TRBV12-3 or TRBV12-4 with TRBJ1-5; D call uncertain. This CDR3 has 13 amino acids. V was pared by 2 bases and J by 9 bases, with 11 bases between. CDR3 DNA: TGTGCCAGCAGTTTAAGACAAGCCGGGCCCCAGCATTTT. Its translation: CASSLRQAGPQHF.